Described below is a single TCR beta chain sequence and its context. The antigen is not known. The record originates from a study of OX40 agonist ivuxolimab in advanced cancers. About the study: Three partial responders included one hepatocellular carcinoma patient and two cutaneous melanoma patients.

Repertoires were generated with immunoSEQ multiplex PCR, while TCRdb's copy carries only in-frame clones and drops some. The sample gives approximately 58,000 clones, approximately 89% of which show up once; roughly 0.45% is in the top ten. The CDR3 spans 18 residues. Trimming took 4 bases from V and 0 from J; bases not matched to a gene: 9. CDR1 MNHNS and CDR2 SASEGT come from the germline V gene. Study-wide results and limits: Within 6 weeks, CD4+ and CD8+ blood T cells expanded clonally at 0.1 to 3.0 mg/kg.

The gene calls are TRBV6-1 and TRBJ2-2; TRBD1 matches 9 bases. This clonotype was obtained from an adult with an advanced solid tumor such as melanoma, head and neck, liver or kidney cancer. The input for sequencing was CD4+ or CD8+ T cells sorted from blood, taken in a trial of the OX40 agonist ivuxolimab. DNA of the CDR3: TGTGCCAGCAGTGTTTGGGTTGGGACAGGGACGAACACCGGGGAGCTGTTTTTT. As protein: CASSVWVGTGTNTGELFF.